This T cell receptor beta chain originates from a study of regulatory T cells in long-lasting Graves disease. Arm-PCR of CDR3 regions with iRepertoire HTBI primers generated TCR beta libraries. Via MiXCR, TCRdb re-called the multiplex PCR reads, giving one row per CDR3 protein. The repertoire holds fewer than 650,000 distinct CDR3 sequences, with roughly 15% as singletons. Time point: newly diagnosed GD, antithyroid drugs for less than 3 months. Scientists built the TCR library using RNA that was extracted from PBMCs. Recruitment took place at an endocrinology department in Xi'an, China. The sample was also reused in another study, on T cells in Graves' hyperthyroidism and ophthalmopathy. From that study: For Graves' hyperthyroidism to be stable, ophthalmopathy could not progress within 18 months. In the first-round RT-PCR of the TCR CDR3, the HTBI primer set was used.

The TCR was taken from a woman aged 25 to 39 with Graves disease. Sequencing used peripheral blood mononuclear cells (PBMCs), obtained at new diagnosis, from a patient treated with antithyroid drugs.

DNA for the CDR3: TGTGCCAGCAGACGAAGGGGTGCCACTGAAGCTTTCTTT. The encoded protein is CASRRRGATEAFF. The chain is built from TRBV7-9 and TRBJ1-1; D perhaps matches TRBD1 (5 bases). With 6 bases removed from V and 4 bases from J, the gap between germline ends came to 12 bases. The CDR3 is 13 amino acids. CDR1 SEHNR and CDR2 FQNEAQ come from the germline V gene (reference sequence).